These 14 T cell receptor beta chains share one sample of origin, sequenced in a study of human T cells and chemical hapten exposure. Time point denoted: patch test 1, 2 weeks after DPC sensitization. Described treatment: therapeutic diphenylcyclopropenone sensitization with weekly scalp DPC. A single record per CDR3 protein comes from TCRdb applying MiXCR to the RACE reads. This sample yields 85,000 or so distinct CDR3 sequences, of which 9.5% to 12% are seen a single time; roughly 4% belongs to the top ten. Sequencing used whole blood, obtained in connection with sensitization to the hapten diphenylcyclopropenone (DPC). The receptors come from a woman aged 45-65 years with alopecia areata. Some clones in this sample may be carry-over from other donors' samples.

This chain joins TRBV18 and TRBJ2-3; 9 nucleotides line up with TRBD2. With 1 base clipped from V and 2 bases from J, the junction kept 10 bases outside the gene matches. The CDR3 has 18 residues. CDR1 and CDR2 (germline): KGHSH, LQKENI. CDR3 residues: CASSPQGAAGGLTDTQYF. As DNA, the CDR3 is TGTGCCAGCTCACCACAGGGAGCAGCGGGGGGCCTCACAGATACGCAGTATTTT.

This clonotype was observed a few times. This rearrangement joins TRBV9 to TRBJ1-2, with TRBD1 identical over 7 bases. Germline CDR1 is SGDLS and CDR2 is YYNGEE. Trimming at V came to 0 bases and at J to 2 bases, leaving 10 bases not matched to a gene. CDR3 length: 17 amino acids. The CDR3 nucleotides read TGTGCCAGCAGCGTAGTTCCCCGGACAGGCCGGAACTATGGCTACACCTTC. Its translation: CASSVVPRTGRNYGYTF.

This clonotype has a count of ten or more. J is TRBJ1-2 and V is TRBV7-9; 10 bases align to TRBD1. Germline assignment: CDR1 SEHNR and CDR2 FQNEAQ (reference sequence). V lost 5 bases, J lost 6 bases, and 3 bases stayed unmatched. The CDR3 consists of 13 residues. CDR3 sequence: CASSQDRGDGYTF. CDR3 nucleotide sequence: TGTGCCAGCAGCCAGGACAGGGGGGATGGCTACACCTTC.

With respect to this clonotype: A much larger clone sits a single nucleotide away, making a read error possible. The chain carries TRBV6-1 and TRBJ1-6; 7 bases map to TRBD1. Germline loops: CDR1 MNHNS, CDR2 SASEGT. The CDR3 is made up of 16 amino acids. CDR3: CASSDPNRGINSPIHF. CDR3 bases: TGTGCCAGCAGTGACCCCAACAGGGGAATTAATTCACCCATCCACTTT.

This clonotype was counted ten times or more. This chain uses TRBV29-1 with TRBJ1-2, with 7 bases fitting TRBD1. The CDR3 loop spans 17 amino acids. Germline V gene data show CDR1 as SQVTM and CDR2 as ANQGSEA. J was trimmed by 7 bases and V by 1 base; bases with no gene match: 18. As DNA, the CDR3 is TGCAGCGTTGAAGGGATTAACCGACTGACAGGGTCTGGTGGCTACACCTTC. Translated, it gives CSVEGINRLTGSGGYTF.

This clonotype was picked up many times. The rearrangement uses TRBV9 and TRBJ1-1; D is ambiguous. The CDR3 length is 15 residues. Germline CDR1 and CDR2: SGDLS and YYNGEE. The V end lost 0 bases, the J end lost 3 bases, and 12 bases lay between the germline ends. The CDR3 protein is CASSVGDGLDTEAFF. The CDR3, as DNA: TGTGCCAGCAGCGTAGGCGACGGGTTAGACACTGAAGCTTTCTTT. The full variable domain, its missing parts supplied by reference TRBV9 and TRBJ1-1, is DSGVTQTPKHLITATGQRVTLRCSPRSGDLSVYWYQQSLDQGLQFLIQYYNGEERAKGNILERFSAQQFPDLHSELNLSSLELGDSALYFCASSVGDGLDTEAFFGQGTRLTVV.

The chain has TRBV6-2 or TRBV6-3 and TRBJ1-1; no firm D call. Germline V gene lookup returns CDR1 MNHEY and CDR2 SVGEGT. The V end was cut by 6 bases, the J end by 0 bases, with 11 bases between. The CDR3 consists of 14 residues. This CDR3 is CASRVEVLNTEAFF. CDR3 DNA: TGTGCCAGCAGAGTGGAGGTCTTGAACACTGAAGCTTTCTTT.

The chain has TRBV5-4 and TRBJ2-3, with 8 nucleotides matching TRBD2. This CDR3 spans 17 amino acids. Germline-derived CDR1 and CDR2 are SGHNT and YYREEE (reference sequence). Losses at the gene ends were 3 bases for V and 5 bases for J; bases not matched to a gene: 14. The CDR3 sequence: CASSSGGVGRAKDTQYF. CDR3 nucleotide sequence: TGTGCCAGCAGCTCCGGTGGGGTCGGGAGGGCCAAAGATACGCAGTATTTT.

This clonotype has a count of ten or more. The rearrangement uses TRBV3-1 and TRBJ2-5, with D hard to call. There are 12 residues in the CDR3. Germline V gives CDR1 LGHDT, CDR2 YNNKEL (reference sequence). With 0 bases removed from V and 6 bases from J, the gap between germline ends came to 5 bases. The CDR3 DNA is TGTGCCAGCAGCCAAGATAAGAAGACCCAGTACTTC. Translating it yields CASSQDKKTQYF.

This clonotype occurred a few times. The chain couples TRBV20-1 to TRBJ2-2, with 7 bases that match TRBD2. The CDR3 spans 15 residues. CDR1 is DFQATT and CDR2 is SNEGSKA in the germline V gene (reference sequence). The junction had 6 bases not matched to a gene; V was cut back by 5 bases and J by 0 bases. The CDR3 loop is CSAGLVPSNTGELFF. In DNA, the CDR3 is TGCAGTGCTGGACTAGTCCCTTCGAACACCGGGGAGCTGTTTTTT.

This clonotype was recorded at least ten times. The chain couples TRBV20-1 to TRBJ1-4; D uncertain. Trimming left V 5 bases short and J 4 bases short, with 14 bases between. The CDR3 length is 14 residues. Per germline, CDR1 DFQATT and CDR2 SNEGSKA (reference sequence). The CDR3 here is CSAAPPGFNEKLFF. The CDR3 region has the DNA TGCAGTGCTGCCCCTCCTGGGTTTAATGAAAAACTGTTTTTT.

This clonotype was seen at least ten times. The chain is built from TRBV7-2 and TRBJ2-1; weak D call: TRBD2 (6 bases). Between the trimmed V and J ends, which lost 4 bases and 10 bases, there was a span of 17 bases. The CDR3 is 14 amino acids. Per the germline V gene, CDR1 is SGHTA and CDR2 is FQGNSA. CDR3 in DNA: TGTGCCAGCAGCTCCCCGGGACGGCGGGGAGAGCAGTTCTTC. As protein: CASSSPGRRGEQFF.

This chain joins TRBV13 and TRBJ2-1; D gene uncertain. CDR3 length equals 15 residues. Germline CDR1 and CDR2: PRHDT and FYEKMQ (reference sequence). Trimming stripped 5 bases from V and 7 bases from J, with 18 bases between. The CDR3 nucleotides are TGTGCCAGCAGCGCCGGGCCAATAGGCGTGAATGAGCAGTTCTTC. Translated: CASSAGPIGVNEQFF.

CDR3 sequence: CASSKQGADTQYF. The CDR3 DNA is TGTGCCAGCAGTAAACAGGGTGCAGATACGCAGTATTTT. The chain uses TRBV6-5 and TRBJ2-3; maybe TRBD1 (6 bases). Germline lookup yields CDR1 MNHEY and CDR2 SVGAGI. This CDR3 is built from 13 residues. V gave up 5 bases and J gave up 4 bases, with 10 bases separating them.